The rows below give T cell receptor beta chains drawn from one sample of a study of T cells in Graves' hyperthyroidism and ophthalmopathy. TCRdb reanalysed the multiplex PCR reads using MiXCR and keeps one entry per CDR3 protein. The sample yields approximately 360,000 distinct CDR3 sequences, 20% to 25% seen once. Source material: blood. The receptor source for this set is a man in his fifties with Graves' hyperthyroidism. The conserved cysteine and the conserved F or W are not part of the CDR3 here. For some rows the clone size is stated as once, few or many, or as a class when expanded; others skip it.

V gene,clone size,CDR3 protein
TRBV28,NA,AVGTGGLEQY
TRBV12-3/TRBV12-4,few,ASRPPSSYNEQF
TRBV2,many,ASRAGGSGTEAF
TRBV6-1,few,ASSDFPRYT
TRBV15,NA,ATSSSGRNYEQY
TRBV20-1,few,SAVAARINSYEQY
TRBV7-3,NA,ASSSPGQATYEQY
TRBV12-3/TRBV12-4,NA,ASSPYTGQPAYEQY
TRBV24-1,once,ATSDTHTGREQF
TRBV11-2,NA,ASTTRTGRTEAF
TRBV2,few,ASRTNRGGNSPLH
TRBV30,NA,AWSEDRSVNEQL
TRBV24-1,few,ATSDPDRDQETQY
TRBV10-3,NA,AIRGQFPYEQY
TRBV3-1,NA,ASSQTDLELF
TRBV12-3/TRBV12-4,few,ASSQGLAGGRKTQY
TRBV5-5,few,ASSLDGHSNTEAF
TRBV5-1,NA,ASSRTGPGTSGSQETQY
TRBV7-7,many,ASSLDHSSYNEQF
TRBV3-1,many,ASSHGSPLH
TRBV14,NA,ASSQEHLWQGRGNTIY
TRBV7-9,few,ASSPGRAGAHTDTQY
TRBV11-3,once,ASSPSGTLGLAGALSYNEQF
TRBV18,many,ASSPADRVHEQF
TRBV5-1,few,ASSLERGELF
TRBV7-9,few,ASSGSGPTNTGELF
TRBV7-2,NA,ASSSPRIQGHTDTQY
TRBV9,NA,ASSVAQGLTLGDTQY
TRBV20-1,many,SASRPDRNTEAF
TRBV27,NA,ASRQGSRNEQF
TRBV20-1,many,SARAGGITYNEQF
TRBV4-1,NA,ASSQDSWTGSPEAF
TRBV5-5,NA,ASSPSSGTYEQY
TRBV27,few,ASSASGTIDEQF
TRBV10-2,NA,ASSEIQGNTIY
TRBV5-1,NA,ASSLGDSPGDTQY
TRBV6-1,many,ASRGLARNEQF
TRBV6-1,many,ASKLEFSYNEQF
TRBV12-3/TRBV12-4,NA,ASTELGTNEKLF
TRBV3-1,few,ASSQDMVGDQPQH
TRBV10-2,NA,ASSGGTSGRFGQF
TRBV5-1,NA,ASSLEVGTGWTEQF
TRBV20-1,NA,SAPGGAKGGDTQY
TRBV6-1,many,ASSTLGGTGEAF
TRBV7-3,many,ASSLAGPDTQY
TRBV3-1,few,ASSQMGGTEAF
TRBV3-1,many,ASSPTKGSYEQY
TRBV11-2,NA,ASSLDLGGLYGYT
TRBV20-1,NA,SAWVPGTGELF
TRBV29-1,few,SVGRAGVNTGELF
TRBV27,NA,ASRASGLTIDSYEQY
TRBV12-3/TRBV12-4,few,ASSFGGTSGRLFYEQY
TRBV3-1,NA,ASSQRQGSTEAF
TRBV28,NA,ASSRQFGTATYEQY
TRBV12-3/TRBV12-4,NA,ASSLAIPNYGYT
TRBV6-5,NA,ASSYPPSSSQRGETQY
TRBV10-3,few,AIRRQGPGGTEAF
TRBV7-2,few,ASSFTTGQHEQY
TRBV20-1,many,SARRGYEQY
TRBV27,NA,ASSPGTSFRETQY